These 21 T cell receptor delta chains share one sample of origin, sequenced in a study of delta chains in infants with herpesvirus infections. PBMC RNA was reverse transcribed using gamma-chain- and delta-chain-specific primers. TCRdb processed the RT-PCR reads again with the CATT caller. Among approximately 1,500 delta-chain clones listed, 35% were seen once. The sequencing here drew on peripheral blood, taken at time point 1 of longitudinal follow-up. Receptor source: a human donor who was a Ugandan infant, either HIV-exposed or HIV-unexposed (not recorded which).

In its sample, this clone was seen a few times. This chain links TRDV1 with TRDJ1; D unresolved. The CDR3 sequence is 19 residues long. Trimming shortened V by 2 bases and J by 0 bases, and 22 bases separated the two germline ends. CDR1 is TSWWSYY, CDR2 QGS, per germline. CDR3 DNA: TGTGCTCTTGGGGAATATCTCGTGGGAGGGACTCCGTACACCGATAAACTCATCTTT. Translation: CALGEYLVGGTPYTDKLIF.

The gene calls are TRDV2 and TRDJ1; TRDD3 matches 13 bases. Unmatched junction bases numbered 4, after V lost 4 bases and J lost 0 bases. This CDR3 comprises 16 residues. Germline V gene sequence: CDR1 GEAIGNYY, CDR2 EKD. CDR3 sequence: CACESLGDTYTDKLIF. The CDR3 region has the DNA TGTGCCTGTGAGTCACTGGGGGATACGTACACCGATAAACTCATCTTT.

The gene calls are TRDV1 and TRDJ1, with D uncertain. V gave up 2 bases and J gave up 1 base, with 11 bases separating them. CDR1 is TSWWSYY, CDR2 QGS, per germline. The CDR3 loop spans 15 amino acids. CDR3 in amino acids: CALGEICFFTDKLIF. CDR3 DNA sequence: TGTGCTCTTGGGGAAATTTGTTTTTTCACCGATAAACTCATCTTT.

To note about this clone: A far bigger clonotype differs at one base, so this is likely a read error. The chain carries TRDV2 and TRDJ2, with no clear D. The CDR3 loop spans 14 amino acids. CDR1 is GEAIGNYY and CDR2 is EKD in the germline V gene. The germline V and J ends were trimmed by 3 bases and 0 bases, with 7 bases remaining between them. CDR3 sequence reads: CACDAGTLTAQLFF. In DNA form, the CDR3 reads TGTGCCTGTGACGCCGGGACTTTGACAGCACAACTCTTCTTT.

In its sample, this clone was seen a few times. The DNA for the CDR3 is TGTGCTCTTGGGGAACACAGGAACGATGTCAGGGGTAAACTCATCTTT. Translation gives CALGEHRNDVRGKLIF. The genes are TRDV1 and TRDJ1, with D uncertain. In germline, CDR1 is TSWWSYY, CDR2 QGS. This CDR3 has 16 amino acids. V lost 1 base and J 7 bases, leaving 19 bases between the germline ends.

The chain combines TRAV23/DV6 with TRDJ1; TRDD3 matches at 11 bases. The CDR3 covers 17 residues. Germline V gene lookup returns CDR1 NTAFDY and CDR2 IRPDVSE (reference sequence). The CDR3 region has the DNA TGTGCTGCGTCTTCGTTACTGGGGGATAAGGGCACCGATAAACTCATCTTT. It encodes CAASSLLGDKGTDKLIF. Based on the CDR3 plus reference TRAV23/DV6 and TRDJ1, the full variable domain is QQQVKQSPQSLIVQKGGISIINCAYENTAFDYFPWYQQFPGKGPALLIAIRPDVSEKKEGRFTISFNKSAKQFSLHIMDSQPGDSATYFCAASSLLGDKGTDKLIFGKGTRVTVEP.

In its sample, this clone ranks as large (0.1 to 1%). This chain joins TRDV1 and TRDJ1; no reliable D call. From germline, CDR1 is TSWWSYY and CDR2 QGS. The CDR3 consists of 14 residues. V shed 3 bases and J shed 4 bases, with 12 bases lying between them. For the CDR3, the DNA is TGTGCTCTTGGGGACGTTTTCCCTATCGATAAACTCATCTTT. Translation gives CALGDVFPIDKLIF.

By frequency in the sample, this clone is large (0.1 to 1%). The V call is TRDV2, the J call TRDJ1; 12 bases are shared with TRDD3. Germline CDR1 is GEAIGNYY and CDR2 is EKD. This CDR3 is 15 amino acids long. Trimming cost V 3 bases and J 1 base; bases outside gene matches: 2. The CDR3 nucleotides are TGTGCCTGTGACCCCTGGGGGATACGCACCGATAAACTCATCTTT. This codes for CACDPWGIRTDKLIF.

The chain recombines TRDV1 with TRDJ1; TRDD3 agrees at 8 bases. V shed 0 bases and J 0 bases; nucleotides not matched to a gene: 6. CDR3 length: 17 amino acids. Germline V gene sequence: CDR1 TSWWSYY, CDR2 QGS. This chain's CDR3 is CALGELAYWGYTDKLIF. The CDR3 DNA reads TGTGCTCTTGGGGAACTGGCGTACTGGGGGTACACCGATAAACTCATCTTT.

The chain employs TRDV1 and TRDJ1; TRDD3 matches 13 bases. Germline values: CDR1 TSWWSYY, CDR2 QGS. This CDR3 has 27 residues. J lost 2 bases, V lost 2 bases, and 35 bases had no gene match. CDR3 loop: CALGEGPGPPYPYWGIRVYGGTDKLIF. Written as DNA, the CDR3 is TGTGCTCTTGGGGAAGGTCCTGGACCACCTTACCCATACTGGGGGATACGAGTTTATGGGGGGACCGATAAACTCATCTTT.

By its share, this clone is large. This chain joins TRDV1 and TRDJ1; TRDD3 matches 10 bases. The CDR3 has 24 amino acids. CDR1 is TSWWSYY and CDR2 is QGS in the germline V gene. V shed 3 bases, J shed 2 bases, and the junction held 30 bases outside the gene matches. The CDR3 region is CALGDPTPLPFVLGDPKSTDKLIF. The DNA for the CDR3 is TGTGCTCTTGGGGACCCGACCCCCCTACCCTTCGTACTGGGGGATCCAAAGAGTACCGATAAACTCATCTTT.

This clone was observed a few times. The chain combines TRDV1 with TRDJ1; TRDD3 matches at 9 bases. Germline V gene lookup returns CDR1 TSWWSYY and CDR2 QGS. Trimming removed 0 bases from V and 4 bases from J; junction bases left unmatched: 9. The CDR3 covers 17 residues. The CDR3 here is CALGELPLGGYIDKLIF. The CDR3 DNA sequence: TGTGCTCTTGGGGAACTCCCTCTGGGGGGATACATCGATAAACTCATCTTT.

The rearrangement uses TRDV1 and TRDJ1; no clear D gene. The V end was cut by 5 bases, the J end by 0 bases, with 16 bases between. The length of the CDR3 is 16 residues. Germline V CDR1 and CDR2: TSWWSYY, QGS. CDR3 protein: CALGNTAPTDTDKLIF. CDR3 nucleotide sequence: TGTGCTCTTGGGAATACCGCCCCCACTGACACCGATAAACTCATCTTT.

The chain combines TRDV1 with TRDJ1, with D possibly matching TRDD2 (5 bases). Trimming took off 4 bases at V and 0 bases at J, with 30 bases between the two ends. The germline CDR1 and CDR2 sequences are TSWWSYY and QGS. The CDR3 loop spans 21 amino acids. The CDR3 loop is CALGVLLRFTQEGPYTDKLIF. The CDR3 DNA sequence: TGTGCTCTTGGGGTGCTCCTAAGGTTCACACAGGAGGGACCCTACACCGATAAACTCATCTTT.

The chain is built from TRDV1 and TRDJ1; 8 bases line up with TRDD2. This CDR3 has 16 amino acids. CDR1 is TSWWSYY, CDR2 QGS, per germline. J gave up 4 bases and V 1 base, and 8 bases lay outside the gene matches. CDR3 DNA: TGTGCTCTTGGGGAACCTTCCTACGTACGGAGCGATAAACTCATCTTT. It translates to CALGEPSYVRSDKLIF.

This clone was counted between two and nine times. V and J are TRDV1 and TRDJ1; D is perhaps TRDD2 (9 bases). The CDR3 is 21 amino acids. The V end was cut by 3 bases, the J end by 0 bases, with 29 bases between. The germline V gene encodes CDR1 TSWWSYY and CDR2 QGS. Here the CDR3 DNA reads TGTGCTCTTGGGGATGGGGCCTTCCTACGACCTGGGGGACGGTACACCGATAAACTCATCTTT. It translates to CALGDGAFLRPGGRYTDKLIF.

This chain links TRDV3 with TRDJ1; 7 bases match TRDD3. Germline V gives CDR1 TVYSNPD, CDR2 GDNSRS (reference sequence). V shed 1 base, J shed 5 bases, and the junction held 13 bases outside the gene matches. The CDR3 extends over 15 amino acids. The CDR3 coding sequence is TGTGCCTTTATTTCACGTGGGATACCCTGGGATAAACTCATCTTT. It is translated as CAFISRGIPWDKLIF.

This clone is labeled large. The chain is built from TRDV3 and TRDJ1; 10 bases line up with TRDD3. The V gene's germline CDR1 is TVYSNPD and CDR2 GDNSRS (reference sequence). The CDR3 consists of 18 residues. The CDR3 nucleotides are TGTGCGATCCGGGCCTTCGGACGGGGGGATACGAAGAAAGATAAACTCATCTTT. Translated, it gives CAIRAFGRGDTKKDKLIF. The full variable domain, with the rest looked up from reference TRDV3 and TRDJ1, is CDKVTQSSPDQTVASGSEVVLLCTYDTVYSNPDLFWYRIRPDYSFQFVFYGDNSRSEGADFTQGRFSVKHILTQKAFHLVISPVRTEDSATYYCAIRAFGRGDTKKDKLIFGKGTRVTVEP.

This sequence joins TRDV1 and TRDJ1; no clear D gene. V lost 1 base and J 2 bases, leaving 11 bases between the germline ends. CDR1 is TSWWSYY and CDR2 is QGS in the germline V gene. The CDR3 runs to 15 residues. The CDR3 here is CALGERFPVTDKLIF. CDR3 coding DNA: TGTGCTCTTGGGGAACGTTTCCCCGTTACCGATAAACTCATCTTT.

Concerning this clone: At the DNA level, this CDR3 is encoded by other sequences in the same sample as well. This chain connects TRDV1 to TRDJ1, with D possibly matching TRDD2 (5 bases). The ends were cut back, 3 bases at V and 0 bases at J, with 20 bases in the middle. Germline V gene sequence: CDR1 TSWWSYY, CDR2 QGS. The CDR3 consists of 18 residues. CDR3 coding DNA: TGTGCTCTTGGGGATGTACTCCTTCTACGAGAGTACACCGATAAACTCATCTTT. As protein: CALGDVLLLREYTDKLIF.

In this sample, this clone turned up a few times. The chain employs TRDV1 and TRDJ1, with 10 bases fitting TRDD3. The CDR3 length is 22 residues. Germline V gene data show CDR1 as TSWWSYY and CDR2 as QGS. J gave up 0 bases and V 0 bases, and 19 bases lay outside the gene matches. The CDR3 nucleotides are TGTGCTCTTGGGGAACTTCCCCCACTTACTGGGGGATCTAAAACGTACACCGATAAACTCATCTTT. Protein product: CALGELPPLTGGSKTYTDKLIF.